A single sample is the source of the 9 T cell receptor beta chains below, sequenced in a study of tissue T cells after allogeneic stem cell transplantation. As for time point: mouse harvest day 14 after allogeneic transplant. Tail vein injection delivered 10^7 T-cell-depleted bone marrow cells and 10^6 splenic CD5+ T cells. Only in-frame clones appear in the TCRdb table, and some are missing; sequencing was by immunoSEQ multiplex PCR. This sample carries over 5,500 clones, 40% to 50% of them seen once, and the ten largest clones take roughly two fifths. Sequencing used gut tissue. These receptors all come from a female BALB/c mouse given C57BL/6 T cells with graft-versus-host disease after an allogeneic hematopoietic cell transplant.

Concerning this clone: The gene symbols are mouse symbols. The CDR3 end falls 1 residue outside the read, so it is completed with the germline J gene. The chain couples TRBV12-1 to TRBJ1-1; D unclear. This CDR3 has 11 residues. V was cut by 0 bases and J by 4 bases, with 2 bases left in between. Germline CDR1 SGHSN, CDR2 HYEKVE. The CDR3 sequence is CASSLVTEVFF. The covered CDR3 bases are TGTGCCAGCTCTCTCGTCACAGAAGTCTTC. The full variable domain, with the rest looked up from reference TRBV12-1 and TRBJ1-1, is DSGVVQSPRHIIKEKGGRSVLTCIPISGHSNVVWYQQTLGKELKFLIQHYEKVERDKGFLPSRFSVQQFDDYHSEMNMSALELEDSAMYFCASSLVTEVFFGKGTRLTVV.

With regard to this clone: The gene names here belong to mouse. CDR3 DNA (partial): TGTGCCAGCAGCCAAGGGGGCGTTTCCAACGAAAGATTATTT. Residues: CASSQGGVSNERLF. The full CDR3 is CASSQGGVSNERLFF. The gene calls are TRBV5 and TRBJ1-4; D is perhaps TRBD1 (5 bases). The CDR3 goes on 1 residue after the read ends, and that part is filled in from the germline J gene. This CDR3 spans 15 amino acids. Between the trimmed V and J ends, which lost 1 base and 0 bases, there was a span of 6 bases. Germline V gene lookup returns CDR1 LGHNA and CDR2 YNLKQL (reference sequence).

This clone was seen a handful of times. Any gene name here is a mouse gene name. Coverage ceases 1 residue before the CDR3 finishes, and the germline J gene fills in the end. The chain combines TRBV16 with TRBJ2-3, with a possible D match to TRBD1 (6 bases). The germline V and J ends were trimmed by 7 bases and 4 bases, with 12 bases remaining between them. Germline values: CDR1 SGHSA, CDR2 FRNQAP. The CDR3 totals 13 residues. The DNA read from the CDR3 is TGTGCAAGCACCAGACAGGTATCAGAAACGCTGTAT. Protein product: CASTRQVSETLY. The CDR3 reads in full as CASTRQVSETLYF.

With regard to this clone: Germline and genes: mouse. Coverage ceases 1 residue before the CDR3 finishes, and the germline J gene fills in the end. The V and J genes are TRBV19 and TRBJ2-4; D is unclear. CDR3 length: 14 amino acids. The germline V gene has CDR1 FNHDT and CDR2 SITEND (reference sequence). V shed 0 bases and J shed 2 bases, with 7 bases lying between them. The part of the CDR3 DNA that was read is TGTGCCAGCAGTATAGGGCACCTTCAAAACACCTTGTAC. Translated: CASSIGHLQNTLY. The CDR3 reads in full as CASSIGHLQNTLYF. The complete variable domain, with remaining parts taken from reference TRBV19 and TRBJ2-4, reads GGIITQTPKFLIGQEGQKLTLKCQQNFNHDTMYWYRQDSGKGLRLIYYSITENDLQKGDLSEGYDASREKKSSFSLTVTSAQKNEMAVFLCASSIGHLQNTLYFGAGTRLSVL.

Details on this clone: Gene names refer to mouse genes. The CDR3 end falls 1 residue outside the read, so it is completed with the germline J gene. The V call is TRBV5, the J call TRBJ2-7; no clear D gene. The germline V and J ends were trimmed by 0 bases and 6 bases, with 6 bases remaining between them. Germline values: CDR1 LGHNA, CDR2 YNLKQL (reference sequence). The CDR3 has 12 residues. The CDR3 bases that were read are TGTGCCAGCAGCCAAGATCAGTCTGAACAGTAC. Amino acid sequence: CASSQDQSEQY. The entire CDR3 is CASSQDQSEQYF.

About this clone: The listed genes are named as in mouse. From the germline J gene comes the end of the CDR3, since the read stops 1 residue before it. The V gene is TRBV5, the J gene TRBJ2-5; 7 bases map to TRBD2. The length of the CDR3 is 14 residues. Germline CDR1 reads LGHNA; CDR2 reads YNLKQL (reference sequence). V dropped 0 bases and J dropped 3; count of bases not matched to a gene: 0. CDR3 bases read: TGTGCCAGCAGCCAAGACTGGGGGCAAGACACCCAGTAC. This encodes CASSQDWGQDTQY. The whole CDR3 sequence is CASSQDWGQDTQYF.

Concerning this clone itself: Gene names are mouse gene names. The CDR3 is cut off 1 residue early in the read; its end comes from the germline J gene. The V and J genes are TRBV26 and TRBJ1-1; no firm D call. The CDR3 spans 13 residues. Germline V CDR1 and CDR2: KGHPV, FQNQEV (reference sequence). V lost 5 bases and J lost 0, with 7 bases in between. The chain's CDR3 is CASSMKANTEVFF. The part of the CDR3 DNA that was read is TGTGCCAGCAGTATGAAGGCAAACACAGAAGTCTTC. Filled out from reference TRBV26 and TRBJ1-1, the complete variable domain reads NSKVIQTPRYLVKGQGQKAKMRCIPEKGHPVVFWYQQNKNNEFKFLINFQNQEVLQQIDMTEKRFSAECPSNSPCSLEIQSSEAGDSALYLCASSMKANTEVFFGKGTRLTVV.

This clone was detected a few times. These gene names are mouse names. The sequence runs out 1 residue before the end of the CDR3; the remainder is reconstructed from the germline J gene. V usage is TRBV3 and J usage is TRBJ1-4; no clear D. Germline V CDR1 and CDR2: SNHLY, FYNGKV (reference sequence). CDR3 size: 15 residues. The V end was cut by 5 bases, the J end by 4 bases, with 14 bases between. Here the CDR3 reads CASSLQPFSNERLFF. The DNA read from the CDR3 is TGTGCCAGCAGCCTTCAGCCCTTTAGCAACGAAAGATTATTT.

With regard to this clone: Gene names are the mouse ones. The read comes to an end 1 residue before the CDR3 does, leaving the germline J gene to fill in the end. The chain joins TRBV3 to TRBJ2-5, with D possibly being TRBD1 (5 bases). There are 13 residues in the CDR3. V lost 3 bases and J lost 3, with 7 bases in between. CDR1 SNHLY and CDR2 FYNGKV come from the germline V gene (reference sequence). CDR3 bases read: TGTGCCAGCAGCTTTGGACAACAAGACACCCAGTAC. Amino acid sequence: CASSFGQQDTQY. The complete CDR3 reads CASSFGQQDTQYF.